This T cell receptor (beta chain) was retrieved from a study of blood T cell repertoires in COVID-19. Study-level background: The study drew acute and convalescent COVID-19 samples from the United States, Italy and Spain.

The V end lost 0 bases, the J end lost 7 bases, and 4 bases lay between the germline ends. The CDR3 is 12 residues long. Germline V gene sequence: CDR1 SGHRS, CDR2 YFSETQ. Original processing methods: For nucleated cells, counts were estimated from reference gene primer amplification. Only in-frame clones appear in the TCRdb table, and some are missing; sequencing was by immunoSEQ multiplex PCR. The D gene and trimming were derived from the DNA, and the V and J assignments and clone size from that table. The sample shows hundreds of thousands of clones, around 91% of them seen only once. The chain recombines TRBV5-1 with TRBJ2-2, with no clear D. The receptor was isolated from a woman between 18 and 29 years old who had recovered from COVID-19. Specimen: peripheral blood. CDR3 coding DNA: TGCGCCAGCAGCTTGGGTAGCGGGGAGCTGTTTTTT. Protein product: CASSLGSGELFF.